What follows describes a single TCR beta chain. This clonotype was recorded once. It has no known antigen specificity. No base quality values were provided; no much bigger clone lies one nucleotide off. A single read counts as weak evidence. Instrument on record: Illumina MiSeq. Starting from the raw public reads, TCRdb applied fastp trimming at Q25, assembled clones with MiXCR and retained in-frame beta chains. Each CDR3 protein gets just one entry, which takes the most common genes and DNA from the rows behind it. In this sample the table shows 7,500 to 8,500 distinct CDR3 sequences, roughly 15% of which occur a single time. In total, the top ten clones hold more than 1.1% of the sample. The sample comes from a study of liver allograft versus peripheral blood T cells (dated by TCRdb to the early 2020s). About the full investigation: The study compared T cell receptor repertoires found within transplanted livers against repertoires in the peripheral blood of liver transplant recipients. The research as a whole found: The T cell receptor repertoires within liver allografts were reported to be different from the T cell receptor repertoires detected in peripheral blood.

V sheds 6 bases and J sheds 1 base, leaving 16 bases between their ends. From a lookup of the germline V gene (reference sequence), CDR1 and CDR2 are GTSNPN and SVGIG. The CDR3, cysteine through phenylalanine, is 15 amino acids long. The only DNA kept is the CDR3, 45 bases in frame from the first base. The clonotype comes from a human patient who had a liver transplant. Some T cells seen after a transplant may have their origin in the graft donor. This receptor chain uses TRBV30 and TRBJ1-3; a confident D gene designation cannot be given. The sequenced DNA is TGTGCCTGCCTCCCAGGAAGGATTTCTGGAAACACCATATATTTT. Its protein product is CACLPGRISGNTIYF.